The rows below give T cell receptor beta chains drawn from one sample of a study of blood T cell repertoires in COVID-19. Some clones are missing from TCRdb's copy, which holds only in-frame ones; the method was immunoSEQ multiplex PCR. This sample has fewer than 40,000 clones, with over 80% found just once. The source material was peripheral blood. These receptor sequences come from a human donor in a cohort sampled during active COVID-19. CDR3s include the opening cysteine and the closing phenylalanine or tryptophan. D genes are given only for firm matches. Only some rows state a clone size, as once, few, many or a class for expanded clones.

>.|TRBV7-2|.|TRBJ1-5
TGTGCCAGCAGCCTGGGGGGGGAAGTGGCCCAGCATTTT
CASSLGGEVAQHF
>few|TRBV20-1|TRBD2|TRBJ2-7
TGCAGTGCTAGTACGATCGGGGGGAGCTACGAGCAGTACTTC
CSASTIGGSYEQYF
>.|TRBV9|TRBD2|TRBJ2-3
TGTGCCAGCAGCCTAGCGGGGGGGACAGATACGCAGTATTTT
CASSLAGGTDTQYF
>.|TRBV12-3/TRBV12-4|.|TRBJ2-7
TGTGCCAGCAGTCCATCAGGGATCTACGAGCAGTACTTC
CASSPSGIYEQYF
>.|TRBV3-1/TRBV3-2|.|TRBJ2-1
TGTGCCAGCAGCCTTTCCTCGATGGGGACCTGGAGGAGGGATGAGCAGTTCTTC
CASSLSSMGTWRRDEQFF
>.|TRBV4-2|.|TRBJ1-4
TGTGCCAGCAGCCAAGGCGGGCTGGTCCGTGAAAAACTGTTTTTT
CASSQGGLVREKLFF
>.|TRBV7-2|TRBD1|TRBJ2-5
TGTGCCAGCAGTGGGACAGTGTCCTGGGGAGAGACCCAGTACTTC
CASSGTVSWGETQYF
>.|TRBV28|TRBD2|TRBJ2-3
TGTGCCACCACCGCCTCCGGGGGGTCGGCAGATACGCAGTATTTT
CATTASGGSADTQYF
>.|TRBV9|.|TRBJ2-3
TGTGCCAGCAGCGTTGACCCGACTGGCACAGATACGCAGTATTTT
CASSVDPTGTDTQYF
>once|TRBV2|.|TRBJ1-1
TGTGCCAGCAGTGCCCCGCCTGCGGGATACACTGAAGCTTTCTTT
CASSAPPAGYTEAFF
>.|TRBV13|TRBD2|TRBJ2-2
TGTGCCAGCAGCTCTACCACCCACTCGACTAGCGGGGGACACCTCGCGAACACCGGGGAGCTGTTTTTT
CASSSTTHSTSGGHLANTGELFF
>.|TRBV9|TRBD1|TRBJ1-6
TGTGCCAGCAGCGAGGCACAGGGGCACAATTCACCCCTCCACTTT
CASSEAQGHNSPLHF
>.|TRBV19|.|TRBJ2-1
TGTGCCAGTAGGCAGGTAGTCGGCTCCTACAATGAGCAGTTCTTC
CASRQVVGSYNEQFF
>medium-sized|TRBV2|.|TRBJ2-6
TGTGCCAGCAGTGAAGCTACAGGGTCTGGGTCTGGGGCCAACGTCCTGACTTTC
CASSEATGSGSGANVLTF
>.|TRBV19|TRBD2|TRBJ2-5
TGTGCCAGTAATAGCGGGGTGTTTCAAGAGACCCAGTACTTC
CASNSGVFQETQYF
>.|TRBV7-2|TRBD2|TRBJ2-3
TGTGCCAGCAGCTTTTCCGGGACTAGCGGGGCAGATACGCAGTATTTT
CASSFSGTSGADTQYF
>.|TRBV30|.|TRBJ2-4
TGTGCCTGGAGAGGGGGACGCAAAAACATTCAGTACTTC
CAWRGGRKNIQYF
>few|TRBV3-1/TRBV3-2|TRBD1|TRBJ1-4
TGTGCCAGCAGCCAAGAGGCACCTTCGGCAGGGGGTGAAAAACTGTTTTTT
CASSQEAPSAGGEKLFF
>.|TRBV6-2/TRBV6-3|.|TRBJ1-5
TGTGCCAGCAGTAGACAGAGGAATCAGCCCCAGCATTTT
CASSRQRNQPQHF
>.|TRBV27|.|TRBJ1-5
TGTGCCAGCAGAAGACAGCCCACCGGCAATCAGCCCCAGCATTTT
CASRRQPTGNQPQHF
>.|TRBV4-3|TRBD2|TRBJ2-7
TGCGCCAGCAGCCAAGATCGGGCTAGCGGCTACGAGCAGTACTTC
CASSQDRASGYEQYF
>.|TRBV7-9|.|TRBJ2-1
TGTGCCAGCAGCCTGGGGCACAATGAGCAGTTCTTC
CASSLGHNEQFF
>.|TRBV4-3|.|TRBJ2-1
TGCGCCAGCAGCCAAGACTGGGGCAGGGGCCCCGAGCAGTTCTTC
CASSQDWGRGPEQFF
>.|TRBV20-1|.|TRBJ1-1
TGCAGTGCTAGAGACGACACTGAAGCTTTCTTT
CSARDDTEAFF
>.|TRBV2|TRBD1|TRBJ2-1
TGTGCCAGCGCTACAGGGGCCTACAATGAGCAGTTCTTC
CASATGAYNEQFF
>.|TRBV12-1|.|TRBJ1-5
TGTGCCAGCAGCTTTGCGCGCAGGACAAAGAGAGGACCCCAGCATTTT
CASSFARRTKRGPQHF
>.|TRBV5-6|.|TRBJ1-1
TGTGCCAGCAGCTTGGTGGGGGCAGCTTTCTTT
CASSLVGAAFF
>few|TRBV7-2|TRBD2|TRBJ2-3
TGTGCCAGCAGGATCGGACTAGCGGGGACAGATACGCAGTATTTT
CASRIGLAGTDTQYF
>.|TRBV7-9|.|TRBJ1-3
TGTGCCAGCAGCTTAATTCCTCGACTGAACTCTGGAAACACCATATATTTT
CASSLIPRLNSGNTIYF
>few|TRBV6-5|.|TRBJ1-1
TGTGCCAGCTTAGGAGGACTGAGGGACACTGAAGCTTTCTTT
CASLGGLRDTEAFF
>few|TRBV3-1/TRBV3-2|.|TRBJ1-1
TGTGCCAGCAGCCCCTGGGGCAGCCCGAACACTGAAGCTTTCTTT
CASSPWGSPNTEAFF
>.|TRBV11-2|.|TRBJ1-3
TGTGCCAGCAGCTTAGATCCAGGGGGAAACACCATATATTTT
CASSLDPGGNTIYF
>.|TRBV11-1|.|TRBJ1-1
TGTGCCAGCAGCTTAGTCGCAGGGGTAGTGGCTGAAGCTTTCTTT
CASSLVAGVVAEAFF
>.|TRBV19|.|TRBJ1-6
TGTGCCAGTAGTACCCGGTCCAATTCACCCCTCCACTTT
CASSTRSNSPLHF
>.|TRBV9|TRBD2|TRBJ2-2
TGTGCCAGCAAGACCGGGGGGGGCACCGGGGAGCTGTTTTTT
CASKTGGGTGELFF
>.|TRBV4-1|.|TRBJ2-3
TGCGCCAGCAAACAGCAGTGGACTCCCGAAGATACGCAGTATTTT
CASKQQWTPEDTQYF
>.|TRBV30|TRBD2|TRBJ2-3
TGTGCCTGGAGTGTTGCGGGGGGGACAGATACGCAGTATTTT
CAWSVAGGTDTQYF
>.|TRBV7-2|TRBD1|TRBJ1-1
TGTGCCAGCAGCCAGTCCCGGGACAGGGGCATGCTCATGAACACTGAAGCTTTCTTT
CASSQSRDRGMLMNTEAFF
>.|TRBV19|TRBD2|TRBJ2-3
TGTGCCAGTAGGCGGGGGAATACAGATACGCAGTATTTT
CASRRGNTDTQYF
>.|TRBV27|TRBD2|TRBJ2-3
TGTGCCACCAGACCTGGCGGGGGGCTTGTCACAGATACGCAGTATTTT
CATRPGGGLVTDTQYF
>.|TRBV7-9|.|TRBJ1-5
TGTGCCAGCAGCTTGGCCGGGGGTCAGCCCCAGCATTTT
CASSLAGGQPQHF
>.|TRBV12-3/TRBV12-4|.|TRBJ2-1
TGTGCCAGCGCACGAGGGGGCTACAATGAGCAGTTCTTC
CASARGGYNEQFF
>once|TRBV28|.|TRBJ2-7
TGTGCCAGCAGGAGTCCAGGGACTCGGTCCTACGAGCAGTACTTC
CASRSPGTRSYEQYF
>.|TRBV19|TRBD1|TRBJ1-2
TGTGCCAGTAGTATAGTTCCGGGACAGGGCTTTGATGGCTACACCTTC
CASSIVPGQGFDGYTF
>.|TRBV7-2|TRBD2|TRBJ2-3
TGTGCCAGCAGCCGTCTAGCGGGGGGGCCCACTGATACGCAGTATTTT
CASSRLAGGPTDTQYF
>.|TRBV7-2|.|TRBJ2-5
TGTGCCAGCAGACCTATCGGAGCGGGCCAAGAGACCCAGTACTTC
CASRPIGAGQETQYF
>.|TRBV5-1|.|TRBJ2-3
TGCGCCAGCAGCTCCGGGACTTATGGGACAGATACGCAGTATTTT
CASSSGTYGTDTQYF
>.|TRBV3-1/TRBV3-2|TRBD1|TRBJ1-5
TGTGCCAGCAGCTACAGGAATCCGGGACAGGGCAATCAGCCCCAGCATTTT
CASSYRNPGQGNQPQHF
>.|TRBV15|TRBD1|TRBJ2-1
TGTGCCACCAGCAGAGATCCGACAGGGGTCAATGAGCAGTTCTTC
CATSRDPTGVNEQFF
>.|TRBV20-1|TRBD2|TRBJ2-5
TGCAGTGCTAGTCCGAGCGGGGGGATCCGAACAATCCAAGAGACCCAGTACTTC
CSASPSGGIRTIQETQYF
>.|TRBV5-1|TRBD1|TRBJ2-1
TGCGCCAGCAGCTTGGACGGACAGGGGGCAAATGAGCAGTTCTTC
CASSLDGQGANEQFF
>.|TRBV9|.|TRBJ2-3
TGTGCCAGCAGCTCCCCGGGACCCCCTCGGGACACCTACACAGATACGCAGTATTTT
CASSSPGPPRDTYTDTQYF
>.|TRBV19|TRBD1|TRBJ1-3
TGTGCCAGTAGTCGAGGGGGCGAGACTGGAAACACCATATATTTT
CASSRGGETGNTIYF
>.|TRBV18|TRBD1|TRBJ2-1
TGTGCCAGCTCACCGGGACAGTCCTACAATGAGCAGTTCTTC
CASSPGQSYNEQFF